A single sample is the source of the 21 T cell receptor beta chains below, sequenced in a study of control samples from healthy donors and cancer patients. Produced via immunoSEQ multiplex PCR; TCRdb's table is partial and in-frame only. The sample gives about 75,000 clones, 85% to 95% of which show up once; about 6% is in the top ten. Source material: blood. Receptors originate from a middle-aged woman in good health.

The chain couples TRBV19 to TRBJ2-5; D unresolved. Germline CDR1 is LNHDA and CDR2 is SQIVND (reference sequence). V dropped 4 bases and J dropped 0 bases, with 12 bases sitting between them. The CDR3 runs 15 residues. The CDR3 DNA is TGTGCCAGTAGTACCCCTGGAGCGTACCAAGAGACCCAGTACTTC. The encoded protein is CASSTPGAYQETQYF. The full variable domain, rest sourced from reference TRBV19 and TRBJ2-5, is DGGITQSPKYLFRKEGQNVTLSCEQNLNHDAMYWYRQDPGQGLRLIYYSQIVNDFQKGDIAEGYSVSREKKESFPLTVTSAQKNPTAFYLCASSTPGAYQETQYFGPGTRLLVL.

The V and J genes are TRBV5-4 and TRBJ2-5; TRBD1 matches 7 bases. Trimming at V came to 3 bases and at J to 2 bases, leaving 4 bases not matched to a gene. The CDR3 extends over 14 amino acids. Per germline, CDR1 SGHNT and CDR2 YYREEE (reference sequence). CDR3 region: CASSSGQLQETQYF. DNA of the CDR3: TGTGCCAGCAGCTCGGGACAGTTACAAGAGACCCAGTACTTC.

The V gene is TRBV6-5, the J gene TRBJ1-6, with no clear D. The V gene's germline CDR1 is MNHEY and CDR2 SVGAGI. This CDR3 spans 14 amino acids. Deletions cut 4 bases from V and 7 bases from J, with 11 bases between. The CDR3 reads CASSWTPGNSPLHF. The CDR3 DNA reads TGTGCCAGCAGTTGGACCCCTGGGAATTCACCCCTCCACTTT.

The rearrangement uses TRBV3-1 (or the pseudogene TRBV3-2) and TRBJ1-5, with D possibly TRBD1 on 6 matching bases. Germline V gene lookup returns CDR1 LGHDT and CDR2 YNNKEL (reference sequence). The V end was cut by 1 base, the J end by 2 bases, with 15 bases between. There are 17 residues in the CDR3. The CDR3 sequence: CASSQGRFRGGNQPQHF. DNA of the CDR3: TGTGCCAGCAGCCAAGGGCGTTTCAGGGGTGGCAATCAGCCCCAGCATTTT.

CDR3 in DNA: TGTGCCAGCCTCAAGGATGGGATCTACGAGCAGTACTTC. Encoded protein: CASLKDGIYEQYF. The gene calls are TRBV28 and TRBJ2-7, with D unclear. Trimming pared 8 bases from V and 3 bases from J, leaving 14 bases between. Per germline, CDR1 MDHEN and CDR2 SYDVKM. The CDR3 spans 13 residues.

The sample holds one count of this clone. Other DNA sequences within the sample encode an identical CDR3. This chain connects TRBV27 to TRBJ2-1; D assignment may be TRBD1 or TRBD2 (5 bases each). V dropped 2 bases and J dropped 1 base, with 6 bases sitting between them. From germline, CDR1 is MNHEY and CDR2 SMNVEV (reference sequence). This CDR3 has 14 amino acids. CDR3 loop: CASSLGGSYNEQFF. The CDR3 DNA is TGTGCCAGCAGTTTAGGGGGATCCTACAATGAGCAGTTCTTC.

The chain recombines TRBV13 with TRBJ2-7, with TRBD2 identical over 8 bases. The CDR3 totals 18 residues. The V gene end was trimmed by 4 bases and the J gene end by 2 bases; junction bases not matched to a gene: 16. Per germline, CDR1 PRHDT and CDR2 FYEKMQ (reference sequence). In DNA form, the CDR3 reads TGTGCCAGCAGCTCAGAATCCCCCCTAGCGGGCCGCACCTACGAGCAGTACTTC. Amino acids: CASSSESPLAGRTYEQYF.

The chain has TRBV5-5 and TRBJ1-5, with TRBD1 identical over 7 bases. The V segment lost 0 bases and the J segment 6 bases; nucleotides outside the gene matches: 6. Germline values: CDR1 SGHKS, CDR2 YYEKEE (reference sequence). The CDR3 totals 15 residues. Here the CDR3 DNA reads TGTGCCAGCAGCTTGGAAAGACAGGGTAGTCAGCCCCAGCATTTT. Its protein product is CASSLERQGSQPQHF.

The chain employs TRBV27 and TRBJ2-1; 10 bases map to TRBD1. The J segment lost 13 bases and the V segment lost 8 bases, leaving 14 bases of the junction unmatched. The CDR3 totals 14 residues. Germline V CDR1 and CDR2: MNHEY, SMNVEV (reference sequence). CDR3 protein: CASGPETGGLVQFF. The CDR3 bases are TGTGCCAGCGGCCCGGAGACAGGGGGCTTAGTTCAGTTCTTC.

The V gene is TRBV7-9, the J gene TRBJ1-2; D is ambiguous. CDR1 is SEHNR, CDR2 FQNEAQ, per germline (reference sequence). V was clipped by 1 base and J by 8 bases, with 11 bases between them. The CDR3 contains 13 residues. The CDR3 loop reads CASSLELPQGYTF. In DNA, the CDR3 is TGTGCCAGCAGCTTAGAACTGCCACAAGGCTACACCTTC.

This chain connects TRBV9 to TRBJ1-3; D uncertain. This CDR3 spans 17 amino acids. Trimming removed 0 bases at V and 0 bases at J, with 13 bases between. Per the germline V gene, CDR1 is SGDLS and CDR2 is YYNGEE. This CDR3 reads CASSVAWAGSSGNTIYF. CDR3 DNA: TGTGCCAGCAGCGTAGCTTGGGCGGGCAGCTCTGGAAACACCATATATTTT.

The chain links TRBV29-1 to TRBJ2-7; D is undetermined. V was cut by 4 bases and J by 0 bases, with 10 bases left in between. The CDR3 has 13 residues. Per germline, CDR1 SQVTM and CDR2 ANQGSEA. The CDR3 nucleotides are TGCAGCGTTGGTGAGCCAGACTCCTACGAGCAGTACTTC. Its translation is CSVGEPDSYEQYF.

The chain links TRBV7-7 to TRBJ2-5, with 11 bases aligning to TRBD2. Germline loops: CDR1 SSHAT, CDR2 FNYEAQ (reference sequence). Trimming removed 5 bases from V and 6 bases from J; junction bases left unmatched: 8. The CDR3 has 15 residues. As DNA, the CDR3 is TGTGCCAGCAGCCCGACCCTAGCGGGAGGCCAGACCCAGTACTTC. Residues: CASSPTLAGGQTQYF.

V and J are TRBV11-3 and TRBJ2-1; D is possibly TRBD1 or TRBD2 (5 bases each). CDR1 SGHNT and CDR2 YENEEA come from the germline V gene. V was clipped by 4 bases and J by 5 bases, with 18 bases between them. The CDR3 contains 16 residues. The CDR3 loop is CASSSRGPPPHNEQFF. In DNA form, the CDR3 reads TGTGCCAGCAGCTCTAGGGGACCGCCGCCTCACAATGAGCAGTTCTTC.

This clone was recorded once. J is TRBJ1-4 and V is TRBV29-1; D is perhaps TRBD1 (5 bases). This CDR3 contains 15 residues. V lost 0 bases and J 0 bases, leaving 8 bases between the germline ends. Germline lookup yields CDR1 SQVTM and CDR2 ANQGSEA. The CDR3 here is CSVEDRAATNEKLFF. The CDR3 DNA sequence: TGCAGCGTTGAAGACAGGGCTGCAACTAATGAAAAACTGTTTTTT.

This chain uses TRBV27 with TRBJ2-7; no firm D call. The length of the CDR3 is 14 residues. In germline, CDR1 is MNHEY, CDR2 SMNVEV (reference sequence). The ends were cut back, 4 bases at V and 5 bases at J, with 15 bases in the middle. The DNA for the CDR3 is TGTGCCAGCAGTTCATCCGGACGGCCCCACGAGCAGTACTTC. It translates to CASSSSGRPHEQYF.

The chain carries TRBV28 and TRBJ1-2; no clear D. This CDR3 has 15 amino acids. Germline V gene data show CDR1 as MDHEN and CDR2 as SYDVKM. Deletions cut 2 bases from V and 0 bases from J, with 10 bases between. The CDR3 DNA sequence: TGTGCCAGCAGTTTAGTCGAGAGGGCTAACTATGGCTACACCTTC. This gives the protein CASSLVERANYGYTF.

The chain is built from TRBV3-1 (or the pseudogene TRBV3-2) and TRBJ2-5; 7 nucleotides agree with TRBD2. The germline CDR1 and CDR2 sequences are LGHDT and YNNKEL (reference sequence). There are 15 residues in the CDR3. With V trimmed by 4 bases and J by 4 bases, 9 bases remained unmatched. For the CDR3, the DNA is TGTGCCAGCAGCCCTCGACTAGCCAATTTAGAGACCCAGTACTTC. Encoded protein: CASSPRLANLETQYF.

The gene calls are TRBV3-1 (or the pseudogene TRBV3-2) and TRBJ2-7; 10 bases fit TRBD1. CDR1 and CDR2 (germline): LGHDT, YNNKEL (reference sequence). This CDR3 has 17 amino acids. Germline trimming cut 0 bases from V and 3 bases from J; bases unmatched to any gene: 8. The CDR3 loop reads CASSQDRSGTGVYEQYF. The DNA of the CDR3 is TGTGCCAGCAGCCAAGATCGCAGCGGGACAGGGGTCTACGAGCAGTACTTC.

The V and J genes are TRBV7-9 and TRBJ2-5, with a possible D match to TRBD2 (5 bases). This CDR3 spans 11 amino acids. Trimming took off 5 bases at V and 7 bases at J, with 8 bases between the two ends. The germline gives CDR1 SEHNR, CDR2 FQNEAQ (reference sequence). The CDR3 loop is CASSQEGTQYF. CDR3 sequence (DNA): TGTGCCAGCAGCCAAGAGGGGACCCAGTACTTC.

V and J are TRBV24-1 and TRBJ1-1; the D is unclear. Germline V gene lookup returns CDR1 KGHDR and CDR2 SFDVKD. With 4 bases removed from V and 7 bases from J, the gap between germline ends came to 12 bases. The CDR3 sequence is 13 residues long. This CDR3 is CATSERHGSEAFF. In DNA, the CDR3 is TGTGCCACCAGTGAGCGACACGGCAGTGAAGCTTTCTTT.